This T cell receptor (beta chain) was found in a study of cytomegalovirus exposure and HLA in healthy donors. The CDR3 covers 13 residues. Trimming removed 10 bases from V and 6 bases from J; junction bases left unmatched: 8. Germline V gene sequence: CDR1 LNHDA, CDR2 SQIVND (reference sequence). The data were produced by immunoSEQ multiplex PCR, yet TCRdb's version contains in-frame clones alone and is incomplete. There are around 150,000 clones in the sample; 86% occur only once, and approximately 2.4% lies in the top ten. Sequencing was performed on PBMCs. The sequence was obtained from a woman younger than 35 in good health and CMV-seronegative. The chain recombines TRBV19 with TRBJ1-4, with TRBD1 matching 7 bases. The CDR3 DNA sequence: TGTGCCACCATCGACAGGGTCCATGAAAAACTGTTTTTT. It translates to CATIDRVHEKLFF.